This T cell receptor (beta chain) was identified in a study of blood T cell repertoires in COVID-19. CDR3 length equals 15 residues. The V gene's germline CDR1 is MNHEY and CDR2 SVGEGT. Trimming took off 0 bases at V and 2 bases at J, with 10 bases between the two ends. Clones were read by immunoSEQ multiplex PCR, and TCRdb kept only the in-frame ones, dropping some. The sample carries around 100,000 clones, almost 90% recorded once. The chain carries TRBV6-2 or TRBV6-3 and TRBJ1-2; weak D call: TRBD1 (5 bases). The sequencing sample was made of peripheral blood. This TCR came from a human donor in a cohort sampled during active COVID-19. The CDR3 region is CASSYSVRENYGYTF. The CDR3 nucleotides are TGTGCCAGCAGTTACTCGGTCAGGGAAAACTATGGCTACACCTTC.